This TCR beta chain was identified in a study of blood T cells in healthy people across ages. Study as a whole: Per two T cells, about one barcoded beta molecule was captured through template switching. Notes on the study in general: Older age coincided with a roughly linear decline in TCR beta diversity per million T cells.

A second PCR of about 6 to 11 cycles used a sample-barcoded 5' primer and a J-beta primer mix. TCRdb processed the 5' RACE reads anew with MiXCR; each CDR3 protein has one entry. The data hold about 640,000 distinct CDR3 sequences, with roughly 53% observed a single time. With regard to this clonotype: Its target is not known.

Trimming shortened V by 2 bases and J by 1 base, and 11 bases separated the two germline ends. Germline CDR1 and CDR2: MNHEY and SVGAGI. The CDR3 contains 15 residues. Input material: blood. This TCR was recovered from a man between 60 and 75 years old in good health. The genes are TRBV6-5 and TRBJ1-1; D is possibly TRBD1 (5 bases). This CDR3 is CASSYQRGPNTEAFF. The CDR3, as DNA: TGTGCCAGCAGTTACCAAAGGGGACCGAACACTGAAGCTTTCTTT.